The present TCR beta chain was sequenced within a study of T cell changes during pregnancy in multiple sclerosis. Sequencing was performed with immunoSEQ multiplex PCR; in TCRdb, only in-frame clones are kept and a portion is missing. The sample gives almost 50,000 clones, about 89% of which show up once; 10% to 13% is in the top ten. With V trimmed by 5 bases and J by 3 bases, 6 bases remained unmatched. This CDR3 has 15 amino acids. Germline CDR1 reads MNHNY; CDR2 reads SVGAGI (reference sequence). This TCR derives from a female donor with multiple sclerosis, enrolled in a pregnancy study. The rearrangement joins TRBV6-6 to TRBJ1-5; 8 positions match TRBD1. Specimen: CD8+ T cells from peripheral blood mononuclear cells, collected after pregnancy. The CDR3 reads CASSRDRNYNQPQHF. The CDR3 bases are TGTGCCAGCAGTCGGGACAGGAATTACAATCAGCCCCAGCATTTT.